The text below deals with one TCR beta chain. The junction had 6 bases not matched to a gene; V was cut back by 5 bases and J by 2 bases. The germline V gene encodes CDR1 KGHDR and CDR2 SFDVKD. This CDR3 has 16 amino acids. The entry originates in a study of T cell responses to AZD1222 COVID-19 vaccine. Sequencing was performed with immunoSEQ multiplex PCR; in TCRdb, only in-frame clones are kept and a portion is missing. This sample has under 110,000 clones, with 87% found just once. The source is an adult who received the AZD1222 COVID-19 vaccine. This material consisted of peripheral blood, taken 28 days after the second AZD1222 dose. The chain has TRBV24-1 and TRBJ2-1; TRBD2 agrees at 9 bases. The CDR3, as DNA: TGTGCCACCAGTGGGGCGGGAGGGCCGACCTACAATGAGCAGTTCTTC. It codes for CATSGAGGPTYNEQFF.